This TCR beta chain was sequenced in a study of blood T cell repertoires in COVID-19. Looking at the study overall: The study drew acute and convalescent COVID-19 samples from the United States, Italy and Spain. Sources were T cells, B-cell-depleted T cells, or PBMCs; the material itself was cDNA or gDNA.

Assay used: immunoSEQ multiplex PCR; TCRdb lists only in-frame clones, some missing. The sample yields 250,000 or so clones, approximately 89% seen once. The CDR3 contains 15 residues. V shed 7 bases and J shed 5 bases, with 20 bases lying between them. CDR1 LNHDA and CDR2 SQIVND come from the germline V gene (reference sequence). The clonotype comes from a man between 40 and 49 years old with active or convalescent COVID-19. The rearrangement links TRBV19 to TRBJ2-5; maybe TRBD2 (7 bases). The sequencing sample was made of peripheral blood. The CDR3 bases are TGTGCCAGTAACCTAGGTGGGGGGGCCGGGGAGACCCAGTACTTC. Translation: CASNLGGGAGETQYF.